These 32 T cell receptor beta chains were sequenced from one sample in a study of early T cells in non-severe SARS-CoV-2 infection. One entry per CDR3 protein results from TCRdb running MiXCR on the 5' RACE reads. The table lists about 25,000 distinct CDR3 sequences, more than 4.5% of them singletons. The specimen was whole blood. All receptors come from an adult who was a healthcare worker with PCR-confirmed SARS-CoV-2 infection or an uninfected control (not recorded which).

This clonotype was observed many times. The chain carries TRBV10-3 and TRBJ2-1, with D maybe TRBD1 (5 bases). Germline loops: CDR1 ENHRY, CDR2 SYGVKD. The CDR3 sequence is 15 residues long. V lost 5 bases, J lost 6 bases, and 17 bases lay in between. The DNA of the CDR3 is TGTGCCATCAGTCCTGGGGCTGGCTCAGCCAATGAGCAGTTCTTC. Amino acids: CAISPGAGSANEQFF.

This clonotype was seen repeatedly, ten times or more. The chain carries TRBV24-1 and TRBJ2-5, with 8 bases identical to TRBD2. This CDR3 comprises 15 residues. Germline CDR1 is KGHDR and CDR2 is SFDVKD. Trimming took 2 bases from V and 2 from J; bases not matched to a gene: 3. The CDR3 loop reads CATSDSGTRQETQYF. CDR3 sequence (DNA): TGTGCCACCAGTGATTCCGGGACTAGACAAGAGACCCAGTACTTC.

This clonotype was seen at least ten times. This chain joins TRBV7-3 and TRBJ2-3; 9 bases fit TRBD2. Germline loops: CDR1 SGHTA, CDR2 FQGTGA. V dropped 5 bases and J dropped 0; count of bases not matched to a gene: 18. CDR3 size: 20 residues. CDR3 sequence reads: CASSPGRSSGGPASTDTQYF. The CDR3 DNA reads TGTGCCAGCAGCCCAGGGCGAAGTAGCGGGGGCCCGGCTAGCACAGATACGCAGTATTTT.

The chain carries TRBV6-6 and TRBJ1-1; weak D call: TRBD1 (5 bases). The V gene lost 7 bases and the J gene lost 0 bases, with 15 bases spanning the gap. CDR1 MNHNY and CDR2 SVGAGI come from the germline V gene (reference sequence). The length of the CDR3 is 15 residues. CDR3 bases: TGTGCCAGCAAGACAGACTGGACGGTGAACACTGAAGCTTTCTTT. This sequence encodes CASKTDWTVNTEAFF.

This clonotype came up many times. The chain employs TRBV3-1 and TRBJ1-6; weak D call: TRBD1 (6 bases). The CDR3 consists of 12 residues. Germline V lookup: CDR1 LGHDT, CDR2 YNNKEL (reference sequence). Trimming removed 11 bases from V and 7 bases from J, with 12 bases in between. The chain's CDR3 is CASTGTNSPLHF. The CDR3 coding sequence is TGTGCCTCAACAGGGACCAATTCACCCCTCCACTTT. The full variable domain, its missing parts supplied by reference TRBV3-1 and TRBJ1-6, is DTAVSQTPKYLVTQMGNDKSIKCEQNLGHDTMYWYKQDSKKFLKIMFSYNNKELIINETVPNRFSPKSPDKAHLNLHINSLELGDSAVYFCASTGTNSPLHFGNGTRLTVT.

The chain joins TRBV18 to TRBJ2-3; 11 positions agree with TRBD2. This CDR3 is 16 amino acids long. V dropped 2 bases and J dropped 2; count of bases not matched to a gene: 3. Germline V lookup: CDR1 KGHSH, CDR2 LQKENI. The CDR3 region has the DNA TGTGCCAGCTCACCAGGACTAGCGGGCAACACAGATACGCAGTATTTT. This translates into CASSPGLAGNTDTQYF.

This clonotype was seen repeatedly, ten times or more. This chain joins TRBV28 and TRBJ1-2, with TRBD1 identical over 8 bases. CDR1 MDHEN and CDR2 SYDVKM come from the germline V gene. Trimming took 5 bases from V and 2 from J; bases not matched to a gene: 7. The CDR3 spans 15 residues. The CDR3 loop is CASSPRDRINYGYTF. The CDR3 bases are TGTGCCAGCAGTCCCCGGGACAGGATCAACTATGGCTACACCTTC.

This clonotype was counted ten times or more. V usage is TRBV20-1 and J usage is TRBJ2-1, with 9 positions matching TRBD2. Germline CDR1 reads DFQATT; CDR2 reads SNEGSKA (reference sequence). This CDR3 spans 14 amino acids. Losses at the gene ends were 2 bases for V and 10 bases for J; bases not matched to a gene: 9. CDR3 sequence: CSARPSGVLGEQFF. CDR3 bases: TGCAGTGCTAGACCTAGCGGGGTCCTCGGGGAGCAGTTCTTC.

The chain is built from TRBV7-6 and TRBJ2-1, with D perhaps TRBD1 (5 bases). Germline V gives CDR1 SGHVS, CDR2 FNYEAQ. Trimming removed 2 bases from V and 1 base from J, with 9 bases in between. This CDR3 is built from 15 residues. CDR3 amino acids: CASSLRTPSYNEQFF. The DNA of the CDR3 is TGTGCCAGCAGCTTAAGGACACCTTCCTACAATGAGCAGTTCTTC.

The DNA of the CDR3 is TGTGCCAGCAGCCACCCGGGACTAGCTACAGATACGCAGTATTTT. It is translated as CASSHPGLATDTQYF. The chain employs TRBV14 and TRBJ2-3; 9 nucleotides line up with TRBD2. Trimming removed 3 bases from V and 3 bases from J; junction bases left unmatched: 4. CDR1 is SGHDN, CDR2 FVKESK, per germline. The CDR3 runs 15 residues.

The CDR3 loop reads CASSAAFSGGPLDEQFF. CDR3 nucleotides: TGTGCCAGCAGCGCTGCTTTTAGCGGGGGGCCCCTGGATGAGCAGTTCTTC. This sequence joins TRBV9 and TRBJ2-1, with 10 bases lining up with TRBD2. CDR1 and CDR2 (germline): SGDLS, YYNGEE. The CDR3 has 17 residues. V was clipped by 3 bases and J by 8 bases; unmatched bases: 14.

This clonotype was seen more than once but under ten times. This chain connects TRBV20-1 to TRBJ2-5, with D uncertain. V lost 6 bases to trimming and J lost 5 bases, with 16 bases between them. The V gene's germline CDR1 is DFQATT and CDR2 SNEGSKA (reference sequence). This CDR3 has 13 amino acids. The CDR3 sequence: CSASSGAKETQYF. The CDR3 region has the DNA TGCAGTGCCTCCTCGGGCGCGAAGGAGACCCAGTACTTC.

There are many counts of this clonotype. The chain employs TRBV5-1 and TRBJ1-6; TRBD1 agrees at 7 bases. The ends lost 5 bases at V and 7 bases at J; junction bases unmatched: 6. Germline assignment: CDR1 SGHRS and CDR2 YFSETQ. CDR3 length: 14 residues. CDR3 amino acids: CASRRDRNNSPLHF. CDR3 bases: TGCGCCAGCAGACGGGACAGAAACAATTCACCCCTCCACTTT.

The CDR3, as DNA: TGTGCCAGCAGCGTAGAGGGTGCAACTAATGAAAAACTGTTTTTT. It translates to CASSVEGATNEKLFF. The chain links TRBV9 to TRBJ1-4; no clear D. Germline V lookup: CDR1 SGDLS, CDR2 YYNGEE. The CDR3 extends over 15 amino acids. V dropped 0 bases and J dropped 0 bases, with 6 bases sitting between them.

This clonotype was detected ten times or more. The chain combines TRBV28 with TRBJ1-2; D gene uncertain. This CDR3 spans 14 amino acids. The germline CDR1 and CDR2 sequences are MDHEN and SYDVKM. V lost 6 bases and J lost 3, with 14 bases in between. This CDR3 is CASSPEWPYYGYTF. CDR3 coding DNA: TGTGCCAGCAGCCCCGAGTGGCCCTACTATGGCTACACCTTC.

This clonotype came up many times. The chain links TRBV28 to TRBJ1-4; 7 bases fit TRBD1. The V gene end was trimmed by 6 bases and the J gene end by 3 bases; junction bases not matched to a gene: 7. CDR1 and CDR2 (germline): MDHEN, SYDVKM. CDR3 length: 15 residues. The DNA of the CDR3 is TGTGCCAGCAGCCCAGGGGGAGAGGCTAATGAAAAACTGTTTTTT. This translates into CASSPGGEANEKLFF.

The sample holds many counts of this clonotype. This sequence joins TRBV9 and TRBJ2-6, with TRBD1 identical over 7 bases. Germline V lookup: CDR1 SGDLS, CDR2 YYNGEE. This CDR3 comprises 17 residues. The ends lost 3 bases at V and 3 bases at J; junction bases unmatched: 9. CDR3 sequence (DNA): TGTGCCAGCAGCGCATTTACAGGGGTTGGTGGGGCCAACGTCCTGACTTTC. Protein product: CASSAFTGVGGANVLTF.

Ten or more counts support this clonotype. The gene calls are TRBV7-9 and TRBJ2-3, with 10 bases fitting TRBD2. Germline lookup yields CDR1 SEHNR and CDR2 FQNEAQ (reference sequence). The CDR3 has 18 amino acids. Trimming removed 5 bases from V and 2 bases from J; junction bases left unmatched: 13. The CDR3 region is CASSPGLAGVLYTDTQYF. In nucleotides, the CDR3 is TGTGCCAGCAGCCCTGGGCTAGCGGGGGTCCTCTACACAGATACGCAGTATTTT.

CDR3 sequence reads: CASSLGGTGRNEQFF. CDR3 DNA sequence: TGTGCCAGCAGCTTAGGCGGGACAGGGAGGAATGAGCAGTTCTTC. The chain joins TRBV7-3 to TRBJ2-1; 9 bases fit TRBD1. This CDR3 spans 15 amino acids. J lost 7 bases, V lost 2 bases, and 6 bases had no gene match. Germline V gene lookup returns CDR1 SGHTA and CDR2 FQGTGA.

Many counts were recorded for this clonotype. The CDR3 DNA follows: TGCGCCAGCAGCCCTACTAGCGGGGTCTACAATGAGCAGTTCTTC. Protein sequence: CASSPTSGVYNEQFF. This chain connects TRBV5-1 to TRBJ2-1, with 10 bases that match TRBD2. Germline CDR1 is SGHRS and CDR2 is YFSETQ. This CDR3 comprises 15 residues. The ends lost 4 bases at V and 3 bases at J; junction bases unmatched: 4.

This clonotype was picked up a small number of times. The rearrangement uses TRBV3-1 and TRBJ2-7; D perhaps matches TRBD2 (5 bases). Germline values: CDR1 LGHDT, CDR2 YNNKEL (reference sequence). The CDR3 is 13 residues long. V gave up 1 base and J gave up 7 bases, with 11 bases separating them. CDR3 DNA: TGTGCCAGCAGCCAAGGACCTCCGGGGGAGCAGTACTTC. This translates into CASSQGPPGEQYF.

This clonotype turned up a few times. The chain is built from TRBV27 and TRBJ1-1, with D possibly TRBD1 on 6 matching bases. The V and J ends lost 3 bases and 5 bases respectively, with 13 bases between them. Germline assignment: CDR1 MNHEY and CDR2 SMNVEV (reference sequence). This CDR3 is built from 14 residues. In DNA, the CDR3 is TGTGCCAGCAGTTTCTTGGGGGCGCGGACTGAAGCTTTCTTT. This sequence encodes CASSFLGARTEAFF.

With regard to this clonotype: This sequence may be a read error, since a much larger clone differs from it by one base. This rearrangement joins TRBV5-4 to TRBJ2-7; 7 bases align to TRBD1. V was clipped by 2 bases and J by 8 bases; unmatched bases: 7. CDR1 is SGHNT and CDR2 is YYREEE in the germline V gene (reference sequence). This CDR3 has 13 amino acids. CDR3 protein: CASSFRGKAKQYF. The CDR3 DNA reads as TGTGCCAGCAGCTTCAGGGGGAAAGCCAAGCAGTACTTC.

This clonotype occurred many times. The J gene is TRBJ1-1, the V gene TRBV5-6, with D possibly TRBD1 on 5 matching bases. The ends were cut back, 2 bases at V and 4 bases at J, with 12 bases in the middle. This CDR3 has 14 amino acids. Germline V gene sequence: CDR1 SGHDT, CDR2 YYEEEE. This chain's CDR3 is CASSFPGGVTEAFF. The CDR3 DNA reads TGTGCCAGCAGCTTTCCCGGAGGGGTCACTGAAGCTTTCTTT.

This clonotype is categorized as medium-sized (0.01 to 0.1%). The V call is TRBV3-1, the J call TRBJ1-1, with D hard to call. V lost 1 base and J lost 1, with 10 bases in between. Looked up from germline, CDR1 is LGHDT and CDR2 is YNNKEL (reference sequence). The CDR3 length is 15 residues. In nucleotides, the CDR3 is TGTGCCAGCAGCCAAGGTCCGGGAGGGAACACTGAAGCTTTCTTT. This gives the protein CASSQGPGGNTEAFF.

This clonotype was detected only a few times. This chain links TRBV18 with TRBJ2-1; D assignment may be TRBD1 or TRBD2 (5 bases each). Germline V CDR1 and CDR2: KGHSH, LQKENI. CDR3 length: 13 residues. V was cut by 3 bases and J by 8 bases, with 11 bases left in between. The DNA for the CDR3 is TGTGCCAGCTCACCCGGGGCCCACCATGAGCAGTTCTTC. Its protein is CASSPGAHHEQFF.

V and J are TRBV3-1 and TRBJ2-2; 13 bases fit TRBD2. The CDR3 spans 19 residues. Germline CDR1 LGHDT, CDR2 YNNKEL (reference sequence). J was trimmed by 4 bases and V by 0 bases; bases with no gene match: 8. CDR3 DNA sequence: TGTGCCAGCAGCCAAGATTCACTAGCGGGGGGGCCGCTCACCGGGGAGCTGTTTTTT. The encoded protein is CASSQDSLAGGPLTGELFF.

This clonotype was counted a few times. This chain links TRBV7-6 with TRBJ2-3; 14 bases fit TRBD2. V gave up 7 bases and J gave up 6 bases; unmatched junction bases: 12. The germline gives CDR1 SGHVS, CDR2 FNYEAQ. This CDR3 contains 17 residues. The CDR3 sequence is CASTPPPTSGGDDTQYF. The CDR3 nucleotides are TGTGCCAGCACCCCTCCCCCGACTAGCGGGGGGGACGATACGCAGTATTTT.

The chain combines TRBV3-1 with TRBJ1-1; maybe TRBD1 (5 bases). The CDR3 spans 14 residues. The ends were cut back, 4 bases at V and 1 base at J, with 10 bases in the middle. CDR1 and CDR2 from the germline V gene are LGHDT and YNNKEL (reference sequence). CDR3 coding DNA: TGTGCCAGCAGCCGGGCAGGGAGGAACACTGAAGCTTTCTTT. Amino acids: CASSRAGRNTEAFF. The full variable domain, completed using reference TRBV3-1 and TRBJ1-1, is DTAVSQTPKYLVTQMGNDKSIKCEQNLGHDTMYWYKQDSKKFLKIMFSYNNKELIINETVPNRFSPKSPDKAHLNLHINSLELGDSAVYFCASSRAGRNTEAFFGQGTRLTVV.

V and J are TRBV5-6 and TRBJ2-7; D is undetermined. Germline V CDR1 and CDR2: SGHDT, YYEEEE. The CDR3 runs to 13 residues. Deletions cut 2 bases from V and 5 bases from J, with 11 bases between. CDR3: CASSLGPLNEQYF. The CDR3 DNA sequence: TGTGCCAGCAGCTTAGGGCCTTTGAACGAGCAGTACTTC.

This clonotype has only a few counts. V and J are TRBV20-1 and TRBJ1-5; TRBD1 is a possible D gene (5 bases). This CDR3 spans 15 amino acids. Germline loops: CDR1 DFQATT, CDR2 SNEGSKA (reference sequence). Trimming shortened V by 0 bases and J by 3 bases, and 12 bases separated the two germline ends. DNA for the CDR3: TGCAGTGCTAGAGACAGGGTGTGGAACAATCAGCCCCAGCATTTT. It codes for CSARDRVWNNQPQHF.

This clonotype was recorded many times. The chain couples TRBV28 to TRBJ2-7; tentatively, D is TRBD2 (6 bases). The V end was cut by 3 bases, the J end by 7 bases, with 16 bases between. Germline V gives CDR1 MDHEN, CDR2 SYDVKM. CDR3 length equals 14 residues. This CDR3 reads CASSFLGGDGEQYF. The CDR3 DNA sequence: TGTGCCAGCAGTTTTTTGGGAGGAGACGGGGAGCAGTACTTC.